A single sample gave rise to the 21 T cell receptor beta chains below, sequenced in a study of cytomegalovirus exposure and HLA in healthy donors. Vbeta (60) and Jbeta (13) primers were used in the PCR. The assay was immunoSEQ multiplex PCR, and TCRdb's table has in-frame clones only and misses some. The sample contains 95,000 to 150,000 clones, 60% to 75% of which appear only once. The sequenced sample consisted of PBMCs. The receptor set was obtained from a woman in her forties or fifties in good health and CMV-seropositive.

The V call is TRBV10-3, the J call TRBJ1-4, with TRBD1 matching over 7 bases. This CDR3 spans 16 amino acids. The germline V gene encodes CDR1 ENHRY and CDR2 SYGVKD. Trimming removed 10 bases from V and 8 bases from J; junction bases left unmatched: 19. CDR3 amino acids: CATSGTATSNAEKLFF. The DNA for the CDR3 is TGTGCCACCTCCGGGACAGCAACCTCTAATGCGGAAAAACTGTTTTTT.

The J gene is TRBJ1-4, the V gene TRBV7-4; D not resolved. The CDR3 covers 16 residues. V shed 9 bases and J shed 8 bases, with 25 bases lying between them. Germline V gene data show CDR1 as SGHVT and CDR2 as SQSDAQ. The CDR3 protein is CASEGHDDCGGEKLFF. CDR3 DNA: TGTGCCAGTGAGGGCCACGACGATTGTGGCGGGGAAAAACTGTTTTTT.

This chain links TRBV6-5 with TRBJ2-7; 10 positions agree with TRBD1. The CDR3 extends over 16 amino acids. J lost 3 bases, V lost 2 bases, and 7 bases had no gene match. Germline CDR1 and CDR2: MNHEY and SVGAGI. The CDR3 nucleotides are TGTGCCAGCAGTTACAGTGGGGACAGGGGCCGCTACGAGCAGTACTTC. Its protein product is CASSYSGDRGRYEQYF.

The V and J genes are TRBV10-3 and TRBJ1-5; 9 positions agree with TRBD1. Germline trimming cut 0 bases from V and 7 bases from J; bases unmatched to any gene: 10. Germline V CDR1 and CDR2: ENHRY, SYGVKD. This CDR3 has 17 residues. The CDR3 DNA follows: TGTGCCATCAGTGAGTCCTCGGGGACAGGGAAGAGACAGCCCCAGCATTTT. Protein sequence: CAISESSGTGKRQPQHF.

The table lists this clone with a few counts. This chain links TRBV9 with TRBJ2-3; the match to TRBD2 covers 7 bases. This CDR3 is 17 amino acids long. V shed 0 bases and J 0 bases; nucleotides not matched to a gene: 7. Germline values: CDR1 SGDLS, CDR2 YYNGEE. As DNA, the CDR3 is TGTGCCAGCAGCGTAGCTGCGTTAGCGGGTAGCACAGATACGCAGTATTTT. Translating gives CASSVAALAGSTDTQYF.

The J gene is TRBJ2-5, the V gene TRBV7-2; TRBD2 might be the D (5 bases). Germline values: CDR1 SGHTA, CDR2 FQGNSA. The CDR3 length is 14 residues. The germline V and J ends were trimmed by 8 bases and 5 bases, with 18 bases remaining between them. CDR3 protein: CASASGAGIETQYF. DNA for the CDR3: TGTGCCAGCGCTTCGGGCGCCGGGATTGAGACCCAGTACTTC.

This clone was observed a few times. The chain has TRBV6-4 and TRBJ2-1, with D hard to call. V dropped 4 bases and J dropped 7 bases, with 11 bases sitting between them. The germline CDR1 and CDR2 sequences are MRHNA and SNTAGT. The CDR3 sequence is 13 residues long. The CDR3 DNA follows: TGTGCCAGCAGTGCTCGCCCACAGAATGAGCAGTTCTTC. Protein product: CASSARPQNEQFF.

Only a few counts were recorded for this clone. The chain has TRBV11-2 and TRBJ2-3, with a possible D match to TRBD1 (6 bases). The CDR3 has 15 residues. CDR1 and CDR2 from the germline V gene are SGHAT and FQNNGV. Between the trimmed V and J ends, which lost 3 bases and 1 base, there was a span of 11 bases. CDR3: CASSFVGQRTDTQYF. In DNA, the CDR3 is TGTGCCAGCAGCTTCGTCGGACAGCGCACAGATACGCAGTATTTT.

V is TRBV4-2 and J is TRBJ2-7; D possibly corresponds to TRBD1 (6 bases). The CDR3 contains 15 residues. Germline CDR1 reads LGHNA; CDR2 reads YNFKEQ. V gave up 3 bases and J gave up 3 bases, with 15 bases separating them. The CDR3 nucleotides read TGTGCCAGCAGCCAGAGTGGGACACGCCGCTACGAGCAGTACTTC. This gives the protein CASSQSGTRRYEQYF.

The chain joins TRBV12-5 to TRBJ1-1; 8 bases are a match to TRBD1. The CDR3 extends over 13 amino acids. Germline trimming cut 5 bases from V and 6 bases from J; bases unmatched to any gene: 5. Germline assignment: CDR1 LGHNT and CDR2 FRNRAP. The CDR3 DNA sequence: TGTGCTAGTGGTAAGGGACAGGTGGCTGAAGCTTTCTTT. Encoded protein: CASGKGQVAEAFF. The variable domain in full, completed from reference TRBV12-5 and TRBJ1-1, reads DARVTQTPRHKVTEMGQEVTMRCQPILGHNTVFWYRQTMMQGLELLAYFRNRAPLDDSGMPKDRFSAEMPDATLATLKIQPSEPRDSAVYFCASGKGQVAEAFFGQGTRLTVV.

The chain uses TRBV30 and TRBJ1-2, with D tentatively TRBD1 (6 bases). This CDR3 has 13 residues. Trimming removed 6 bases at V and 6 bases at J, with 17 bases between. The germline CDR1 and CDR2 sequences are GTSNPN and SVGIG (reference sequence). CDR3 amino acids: CACLRQGRNGYTF. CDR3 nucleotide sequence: TGTGCCTGCCTGAGGCAGGGGAGAAATGGCTACACCTTC.

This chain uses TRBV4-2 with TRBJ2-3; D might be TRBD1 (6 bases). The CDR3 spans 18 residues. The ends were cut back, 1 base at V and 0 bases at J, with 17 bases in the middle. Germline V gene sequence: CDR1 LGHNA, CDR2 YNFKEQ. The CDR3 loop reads CASSQVYNRDPSTDTQYF. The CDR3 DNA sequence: TGTGCCAGCAGCCAAGTGTATAACAGGGATCCGAGCACAGATACGCAGTATTTT.

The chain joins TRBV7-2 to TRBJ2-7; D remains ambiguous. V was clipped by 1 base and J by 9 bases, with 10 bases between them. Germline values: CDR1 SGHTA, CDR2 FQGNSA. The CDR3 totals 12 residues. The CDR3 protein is CASSLVRPGQYF. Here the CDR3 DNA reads TGTGCCAGCAGCTTAGTCCGACCGGGGCAGTACTTC.

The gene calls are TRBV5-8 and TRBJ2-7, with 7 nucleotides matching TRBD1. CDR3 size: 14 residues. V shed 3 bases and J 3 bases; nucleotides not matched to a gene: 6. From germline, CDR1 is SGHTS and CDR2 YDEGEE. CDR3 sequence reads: CASSSGQVYYEQYF. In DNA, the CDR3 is TGTGCCAGCAGCTCCGGACAGGTTTACTACGAGCAGTACTTC.

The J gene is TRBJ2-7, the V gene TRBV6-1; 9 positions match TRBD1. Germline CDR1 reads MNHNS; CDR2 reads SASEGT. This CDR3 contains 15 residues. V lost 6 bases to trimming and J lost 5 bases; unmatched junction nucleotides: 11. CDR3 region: CASSSRGQGIHEQYF. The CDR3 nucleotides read TGTGCCAGCAGCTCCCGGGGACAGGGAATCCACGAGCAGTACTTC.

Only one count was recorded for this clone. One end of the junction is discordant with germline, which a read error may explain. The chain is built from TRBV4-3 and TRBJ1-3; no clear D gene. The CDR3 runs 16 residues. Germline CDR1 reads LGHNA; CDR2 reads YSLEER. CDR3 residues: CASSQDFGSTGSTIYF. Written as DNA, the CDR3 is TGCGCCAGCAGCCAAGACTTTGGGAGTACTGGAAGCACCATATATTTT.

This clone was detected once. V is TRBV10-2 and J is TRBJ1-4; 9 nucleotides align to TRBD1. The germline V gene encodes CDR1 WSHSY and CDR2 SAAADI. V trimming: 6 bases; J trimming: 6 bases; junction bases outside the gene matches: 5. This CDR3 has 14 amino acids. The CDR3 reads CASRHDRGDEKLFF. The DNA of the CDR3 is TGCGCCAGCAGGCACGACAGGGGGGATGAAAAACTGTTTTTT.

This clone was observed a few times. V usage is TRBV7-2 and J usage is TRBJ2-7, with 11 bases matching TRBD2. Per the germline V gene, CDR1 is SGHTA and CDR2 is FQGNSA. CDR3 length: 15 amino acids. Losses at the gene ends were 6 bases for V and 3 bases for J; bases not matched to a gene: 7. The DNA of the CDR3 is TGTGCCAGCAGATCTAGACTAGCGGGGCTCTACGAGCAGTACTTC. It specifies CASRSRLAGLYEQYF.

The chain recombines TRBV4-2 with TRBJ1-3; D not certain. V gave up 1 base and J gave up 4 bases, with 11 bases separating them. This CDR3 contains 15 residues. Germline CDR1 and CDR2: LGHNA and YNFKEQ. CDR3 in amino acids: CASSQAEASGNTIYF. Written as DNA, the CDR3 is TGTGCCAGCAGCCAAGCTGAGGCAAGCGGAAACACCATATATTTT.

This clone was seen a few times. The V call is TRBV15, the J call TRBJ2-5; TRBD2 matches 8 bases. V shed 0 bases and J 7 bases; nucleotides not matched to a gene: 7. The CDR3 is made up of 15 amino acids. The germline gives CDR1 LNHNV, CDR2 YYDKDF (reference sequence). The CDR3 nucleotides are TGTGCCACCAGCAGAGATCGGGAGGGAGTAGCGACCCAGTACTTC. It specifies CATSRDREGVATQYF.

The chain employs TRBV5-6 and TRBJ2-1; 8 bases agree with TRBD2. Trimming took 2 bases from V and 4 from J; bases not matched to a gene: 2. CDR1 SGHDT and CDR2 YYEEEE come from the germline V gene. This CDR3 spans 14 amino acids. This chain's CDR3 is CASSFSGAYNEQFF. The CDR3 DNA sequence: TGTGCCAGCAGCTTTAGCGGGGCGTACAATGAGCAGTTCTTC.